The 4 T cell receptor beta chains reported below all come from one sample, sequenced in a study of blood T cell repertoires in COVID-19. Only in-frame clones appear in the TCRdb table, and some are missing; sequencing was by immunoSEQ multiplex PCR. The sample shows approximately 210,000 clones, about 90% of them seen only once. Sequencing was done on a sample of peripheral blood. The receptors stem from a man between 18 and 35 years old with active or convalescent COVID-19.

This chain uses TRBV19 with TRBJ1-1; 11 bases align to TRBD1. CDR1 and CDR2 (germline): LNHDA, SQIVND (reference sequence). With 6 bases clipped from V and 3 bases from J, the junction kept 9 bases outside the gene matches. The CDR3 covers 16 residues. The CDR3 here is CASSPTRTGGYTEAFF. The CDR3 bases are TGTGCCAGTAGCCCAACCCGGACAGGGGGCTACACTGAAGCTTTCTTT. Full variable domain (outside the CDR3, taken from reference TRBV19 and TRBJ1-1): DGGITQSPKYLFRKEGQNVTLSCEQNLNHDAMYWYRQDPGQGLRLIYYSQIVNDFQKGDIAEGYSVSREKKESFPLTVTSAQKNPTAFYLCASSPTRTGGYTEAFFGQGTRLTVV.

The chain combines TRBV11-2 with TRBJ1-1; no clear D gene. Trimming left V 0 bases short and J 4 bases short, with 15 bases between. The CDR3 is 16 residues long. The germline gives CDR1 SGHAT, CDR2 FQNNGV. CDR3 DNA sequence: TGTGCCAGCAGCTTAGACCGTCGGGGAGTAGGCACTGAAGCTTTCTTT. Amino acid sequence: CASSLDRRGVGTEAFF.

There are a few counts of this clone. V usage is TRBV21-1 and J usage is TRBJ2-5; TRBD2 reflects the table's D call only, with no check against the DNA. TRBV21-1 is assigned pseudogene status. CDR3 length equals 13 residues. The CDR3 region is CASVDRTLETQYF. The CDR3 DNA sequence: TGTGCCAGCGTAGATCGGACTTTGGAGACCCAGTACTTC.

Of note for this clone: At the DNA level, this CDR3 is encoded by other sequences in the same sample as well. The chain is built from TRBV7-9 and TRBJ1-5, with TRBD1 matching 10 bases. Germline assignment: CDR1 SEHNR and CDR2 FQNEAQ (reference sequence). Trimming at V came to 5 bases and at J to 1 base, leaving 5 bases not matched to a gene. The CDR3 totals 16 residues. CDR3 sequence (DNA): TGTGCCAGCAGCCCCGACAGGGGGCGAAGCAATCAGCCCCAGCATTTT. It yields the protein CASSPDRGRSNQPQHF.